This T cell receptor beta chain was observed in a study of cytomegalovirus exposure and HLA in healthy donors (dated by TCRdb to the late 2010s). Context from the whole study: An earlier analysis of roughly 570 of the donors reported 250 to 350 Gb of sequence data and 117 million unique TCR beta sequences obtained from 180 million or so T cells. An early release that covered 500 to 800 HLA-typed donors contained 250 to 350 gigabases of sequencing data and tens of millions of unique TCR sequences. Of the 300 to 500 genotyped donors, 65% to 90% were placed in the genetic ancestry cluster associated with self-reported Caucasian donors. The study aimed to test whether cataloging public T cell receptors could reveal signatures of past pathogen exposure. The T cell repertoires of 550 to 850 subjects were profiled by immunosequencing and related to cytomegalovirus serostatus. A separate validation cohort of approximately 120 different subjects was used in addition to the approximately 700-subject first cohort. To predict cytomegalovirus infection status, the study combined high-throughput TCR immunosequencing, statistical association of individual TCRs with disease status, and machine learning. A later analysis re-examined previously published TCR beta repertoires from several hundred donors and added high-resolution HLA genotyping to investigate patterns of TCR occurrence. Rather than drawing on any new phenotypic data, the later analysis identified candidate immune exposures from TCR beta sequences and the way those sequences occurred across donors. To decide whether each TCR beta V gene segment behaved as functional or pseudogenic, an earlier analysis of some 600 of the donors relied on high-throughput TCR beta sequencing. Donor age, sex, ethnicity and CMV serostatus were collected together with the repertoire data. A later genetic analysis used genome-wide SNP genotypes for 398 of the 666 donors, treating that subset as a discovery cohort. Every discovery cohort repertoire had been produced on one sequencing platform. Class I and class II HLA loci were covered by the typing at four-digit resolution. Typing coverage varied by locus: roughly 620-640 donors for A, B, C, DRB1 and DQB1; 500 to 550 for DQA1; around 570 for DPA1; more than 450 for DPB1. Because of strong linkage in the cohort, roughly five DR-DQ haplotypes were treated as single units for association and clustering. Across about 380 genotyped donors of the cohort, an average of about 240,000 unique TCR beta nucleotide sequences per donor were sequenced, and roughly 20% of those sequences were non-productive. General study outcomes and caveats: In vitro tests confirmed that a few of the cytomegalovirus-associated TCR beta chains recognize cytomegalovirus antigens. The presence/absence analyses assumed that sequencing depth was roughly uniform across donors, and that assumption may not be true. A group of highly shared sequence variants was considered likely to be a technical artifact of the sequencing pipeline. A further reported finding was that TCR beta sequences accurately predicted the HLA-A and HLA-B alleles for most subjects in the first cohort. An association between a missense DCLRE1C variant and V-gene and J-gene trimming of TCR beta chains was found in a later genetic analysis and replicated in an independent cohort. Broadly in line with IMGT annotations, most TCR beta V segments showed up in productive rearrangements about 90% or about 30% of the time in an earlier analysis of several hundred of the donors. Because some donors lacked HLA typing at each locus, the association tests relied only on the typed subset. This cohort had only TCR beta chains sequenced, and the lack of alpha or paired-chain data limited which features could be detected. Because counts were too low, 15 to 20 rarely observed V segments, including chromosome 9 orphons, were excluded from the earlier analysis of a few hundred of the donors. A later analysis found that TCR association rates varied across HLA loci, with DRB1 alleles showing the most associated TCRs and HLA-C alleles the fewest. For the cohort, immune exposure information was limited to CMV serostatus. In a later analysis, most CMV-associated TCR beta chains were found to appear HLA-restricted, with HLA associations seemingly driven largely by CMV exposure. A later analysis reported that several top co-occurrence clusters appeared linked to parvovirus B19, influenza, CMV and Epstein-Barr virus. Specific HLA alleles were associated with over 15,000 TCR beta sequences at a false discovery rate of 0.05 in a later analysis. According to the authors, the approach could potentially be generalized to other disease states and immunological phenotypes. In a later analysis, HLA-associated TCR beta chains showed more clonal expansion and lower generation probabilities than non-associated chains that were equally common. Linkage disequilibrium might explain the correlated functional status among segregating V segments, but an unknown experimental factor could not be excluded. When HLA alleles, especially DR and DQ, strongly co-occurred, TCR associations were difficult to assign to individual alleles. A total of 150 or so TCR beta chains were listed by the study as associated with cytomegalovirus. The classifier was reported to diagnose cytomegalovirus status with high specificity and sensitivity in both the original cohort and the validation cohort. A later genetic analysis reported fewer N-insertions in productive TCRs among donors in an Asian-associated ancestry cluster than the approximately 700-donor mean. While some public TCRs were present in many individuals, most TCR sequences turned up only very rarely across donors.

The cohort was made up of approximately 700 healthy bone marrow donors. At the time of sampling, every cohort member was nominally healthy, though immune exposures that went unrecorded were likely present. The donor was CMV seropositive and belonged to the group of 250 to 300 seropositive cohort members. Every donor gave a peripheral blood sample, and the peripheral blood mononuclear cells from that sample were used for TCR beta sequencing. The Qiagen DNeasy Blood Extraction Kit was used to extract genomic DNA from the blood cell samples. Remarks on this clone: Its antigen is currently not known. Qualities for individual bases were not recorded, and no much larger clone is one base off.

Libraries were built with the immunoSEQ multiplex PCR assay. The multiplex PCR relied on a mix of 60 forward primers for TCR Vbeta segments and 13 reverse primers for TCR Jbeta segments. The CDR3 region of rearranged TCR beta genes was amplified from genomic DNA with a multiplex PCR assay. The amplified TCR beta libraries were sequenced on the Illumina HiSeq System as 87-base-pair reads. The published analysis was carried out like this. Across the 666 repertoires, a later analysis counted some 80 million unique TCR beta chains, roughly 11 million of which were shared by at least two donors. A nearest-neighbor algorithm error-corrected the raw reads and collapsed the reads into unique sequences, merging closely related sequences to remove PCR and sequencing errors. To assign V, D and J gene segments, CDR3 sequences were aligned to IMGT reference sequences. For a sequence to be retained, at least a six-nucleotide match to both a V gene segment and a J gene segment was required. Rearrangements were called productive when the CDR3 lacked stop codons and stayed in frame with V and J; all others were non-productive. CDR3 was defined by IMGT convention, running from the second conserved V-encoded cysteine to the conserved J-encoded phenylalanine. The earlier analysis of approximately 590 of the donors excluded any sequence lacking an unambiguous match to a single V gene segment. An earlier analysis of approximately 590 of the donors called V segments functional above 56.7% productive rearrangements and segregating when the between-donor standard deviation exceeded 5%. A statistical classification framework was built for diagnosing cytomegalovirus status from the catalog of TCR beta chain sequences. In a later analysis, V and J genes were assigned by comparing TCR nucleotide sequences against IMGT/GENE-DB human TR gene sequences. The TCRdist pipeline was used in a later analysis to assign CDR3 sequences and most-parsimonious VDJ recombination scenarios. In a later analysis, every TCR beta chain was defined by the combination of its CDR3 amino acid sequence and its V-gene family, and reads without a unique V-gene family were dropped. To address suspected cross-contamination and a sequencing artifact, a later analysis removed some 620 highly shared, low-generation-probability nucleotide sequences. In a later analysis, a clonal expansion index was calculated for each public chain from normalized within-repertoire ranks of inferred template counts. A later analysis computed generation probabilities with a VDJ recombination model fitted to out-of-frame rearrangements, and checked the results against IGoR. Hypergeometric tests were used in a later analysis to score TCR-TCR, TCR-HLA and TCR-CMV co-occurrence, with a repertoire-size bias correction applied to the TCR pairs. A later analysis estimated false discovery rates by permuting HLA or CMV assignments 20 times. In a later analysis, co-occurring TCRs were grouped with DBSCAN, and TCRdist sequence similarity was added when clustering was performed within HLA-allele-positive subsets. Repertoires with fewer than 30,000 or more than 120,000 public chains were left out of co-occurrence clustering, as were a handful of repertoires with anomalous nucleotide sharing. TCRdb took this table from immuneACCESS and kept in-frame rearrangements with V and J called. Such tables lack part of the clones; where checked against another copy, unresolved V genes explain under half of the gap, and the rest is unexplained. From that table come the V and J calls and clone size; the DNA was used to work out D and trimming. This sample holds over 100,000 clones; about 70% were observed only once. Around 5% of the sample goes to the ten largest clones.

This clonotype was sampled from a man aged 30-40 years in good health and CMV-seropositive. The sample comprised PBMCs.

The nucleotide sequence reads TGCAGCGTTGTTGCGGGACAGGGGAACACTGAAGCTTTCTTT. It translates as CSVVAGQGNTEAFF. The chain employs TRBV29-1 and TRBJ1-1, and 9 junctional nucleotides match TRBD1. The CDR3 numbers 14 residues from cysteine through phenylalanine. The sequence is cut down to CDR3 DNA, 42 bases in frame from base 1. The germline V gene provides CDR1 SQVTM and CDR2 ANQGSEA. Ends trimmed: V by 4 bases, J by 1 base; bases unmatched to a gene: 4.